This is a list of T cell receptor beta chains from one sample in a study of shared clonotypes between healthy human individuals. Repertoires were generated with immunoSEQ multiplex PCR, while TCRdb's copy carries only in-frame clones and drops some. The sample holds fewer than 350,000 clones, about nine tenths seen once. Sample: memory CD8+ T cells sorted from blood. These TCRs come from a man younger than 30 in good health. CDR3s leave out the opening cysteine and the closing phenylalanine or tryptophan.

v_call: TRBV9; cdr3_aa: ASSVGTSERETQY
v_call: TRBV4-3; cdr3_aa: ASSQLFWGTGAIGEQF
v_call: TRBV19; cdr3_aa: ASSEDWYNEQF
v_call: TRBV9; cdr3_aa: ASSAAGSTNEKLF
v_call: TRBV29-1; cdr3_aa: SVEGGSASYEQY
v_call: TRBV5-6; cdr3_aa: ASSWGQSNQPQH
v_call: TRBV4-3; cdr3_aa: ASSQRDSTGELF
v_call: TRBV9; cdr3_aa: ASSVVDQGAEGGNTIY
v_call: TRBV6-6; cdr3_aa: ASTMTGELF
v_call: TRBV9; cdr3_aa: ASSVGLDESTDTQY
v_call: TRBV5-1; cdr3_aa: ASSPYVGLYGYT
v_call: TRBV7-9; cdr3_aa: ASSSSGGQQETQY
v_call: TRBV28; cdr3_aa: ASSYWTESSYNEQF
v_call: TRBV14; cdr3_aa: ASSQPRGQTYNEQF
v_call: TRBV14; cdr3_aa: ASSQFVGTDEQF
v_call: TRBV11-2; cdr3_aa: ASQTGGNTEAF
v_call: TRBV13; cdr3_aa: ASSTSGGFTGELF
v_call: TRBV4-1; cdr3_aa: ASSHRAGVTDTQY
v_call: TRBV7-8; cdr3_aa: ASSLAQENTGELF
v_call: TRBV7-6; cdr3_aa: ASSLGTSREKLF
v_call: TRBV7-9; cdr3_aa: ASSLGQKGQARSYEQY
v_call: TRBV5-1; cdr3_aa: ASSLGGTVAF
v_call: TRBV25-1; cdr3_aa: ASTRGVFYQEQY
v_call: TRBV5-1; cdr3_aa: ASTLGGVGTEAF
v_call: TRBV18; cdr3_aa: ASSSQGDTEAF
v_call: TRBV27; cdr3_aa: ASKLAGMAYNEQF
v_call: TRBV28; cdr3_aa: ASSPRVAYGYT
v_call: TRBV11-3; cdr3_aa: ASPGQGWKWEIEPQH
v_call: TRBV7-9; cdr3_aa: ASSPPRVTNYGYT
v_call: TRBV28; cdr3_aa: ASSPATGLLTDTQY
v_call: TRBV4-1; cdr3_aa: ASSQGPLGVGELF
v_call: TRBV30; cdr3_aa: AYSGGPLNEQF
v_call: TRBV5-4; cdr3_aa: ASSWTGGYGYT
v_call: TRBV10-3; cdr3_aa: AIRAGATYEQY
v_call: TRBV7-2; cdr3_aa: ASSLELADLTGELF
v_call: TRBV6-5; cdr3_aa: ASSYSSGDQPQH
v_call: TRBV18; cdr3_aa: ASSPPNRGLAVEGFINEQY